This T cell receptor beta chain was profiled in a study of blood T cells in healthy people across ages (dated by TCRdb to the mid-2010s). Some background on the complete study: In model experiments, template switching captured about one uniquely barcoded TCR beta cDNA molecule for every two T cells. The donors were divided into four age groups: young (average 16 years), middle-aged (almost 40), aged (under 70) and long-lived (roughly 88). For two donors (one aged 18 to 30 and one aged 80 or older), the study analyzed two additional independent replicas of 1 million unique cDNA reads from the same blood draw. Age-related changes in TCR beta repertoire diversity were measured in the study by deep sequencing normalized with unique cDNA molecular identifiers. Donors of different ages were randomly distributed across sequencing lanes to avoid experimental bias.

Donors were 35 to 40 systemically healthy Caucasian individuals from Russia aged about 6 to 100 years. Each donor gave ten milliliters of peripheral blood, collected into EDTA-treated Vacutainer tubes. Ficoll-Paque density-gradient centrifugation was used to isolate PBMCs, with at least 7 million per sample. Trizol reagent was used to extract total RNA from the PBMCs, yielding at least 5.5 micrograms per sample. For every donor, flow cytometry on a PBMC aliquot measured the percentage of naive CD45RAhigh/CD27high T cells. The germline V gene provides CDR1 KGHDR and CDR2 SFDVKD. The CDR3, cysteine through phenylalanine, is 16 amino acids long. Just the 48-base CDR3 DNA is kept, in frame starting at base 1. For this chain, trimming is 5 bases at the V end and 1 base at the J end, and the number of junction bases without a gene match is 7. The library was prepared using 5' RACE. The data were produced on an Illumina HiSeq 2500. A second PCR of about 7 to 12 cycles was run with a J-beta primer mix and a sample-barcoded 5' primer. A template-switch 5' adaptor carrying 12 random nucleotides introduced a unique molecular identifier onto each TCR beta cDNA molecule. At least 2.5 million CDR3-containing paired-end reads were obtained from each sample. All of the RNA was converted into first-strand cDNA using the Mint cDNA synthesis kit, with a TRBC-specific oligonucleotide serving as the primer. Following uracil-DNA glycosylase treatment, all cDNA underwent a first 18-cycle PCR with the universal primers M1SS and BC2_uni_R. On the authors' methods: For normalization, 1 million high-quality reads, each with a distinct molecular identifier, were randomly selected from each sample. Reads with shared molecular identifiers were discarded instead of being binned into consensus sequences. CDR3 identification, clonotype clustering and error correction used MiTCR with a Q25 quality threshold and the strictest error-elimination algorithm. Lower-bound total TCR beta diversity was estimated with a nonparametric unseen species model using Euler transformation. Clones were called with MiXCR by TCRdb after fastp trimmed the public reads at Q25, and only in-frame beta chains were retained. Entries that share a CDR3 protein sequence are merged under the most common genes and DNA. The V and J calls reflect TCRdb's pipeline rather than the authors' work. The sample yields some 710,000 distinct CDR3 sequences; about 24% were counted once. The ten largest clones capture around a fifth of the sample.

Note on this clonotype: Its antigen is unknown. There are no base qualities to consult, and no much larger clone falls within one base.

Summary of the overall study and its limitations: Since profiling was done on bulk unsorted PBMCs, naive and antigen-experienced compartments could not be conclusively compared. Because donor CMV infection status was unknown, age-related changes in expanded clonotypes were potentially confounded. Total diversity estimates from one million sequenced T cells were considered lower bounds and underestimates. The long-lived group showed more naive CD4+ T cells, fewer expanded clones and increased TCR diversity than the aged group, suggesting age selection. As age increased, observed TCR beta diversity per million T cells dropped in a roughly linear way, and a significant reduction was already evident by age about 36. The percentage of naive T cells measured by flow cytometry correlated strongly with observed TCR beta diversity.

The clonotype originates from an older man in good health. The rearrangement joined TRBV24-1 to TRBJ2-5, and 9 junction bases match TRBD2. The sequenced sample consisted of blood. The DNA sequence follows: TGTGCCACCAGTGGCTTGGGACTAGCAAGCCAAGAGACCCAGTACTTC. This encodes CATSGLGLASQETQYF.